Sequencing of this T cell receptor (beta chain) was carried out in a study of T cell responses to AZD1222 COVID-19 vaccine. Study findings and constraints: Clonal diversity was possibly underestimated, and the donors were mostly white British, with more females.

The V gene's germline CDR1 is SGDLS and CDR2 YYNGEE. This CDR3 spans 15 amino acids. The J segment lost 3 bases and the V segment lost 4 bases, leaving 5 bases of the junction unmatched. The assay was immunoSEQ multiplex PCR, and TCRdb's table has in-frame clones only and misses some. This table has about 180,000 clones, around 90% appearing once. On this clone itself: The target antigen is unknown.

The receptor comes from an adult who received the MenACWY meningococcal vaccine as a control. This sample comprised peripheral blood, obtained 28 days after the second dose of the MenACWY control vaccine. The gene calls are TRBV9 and TRBJ2-1; TRBD1 matches 9 bases. For the CDR3, the DNA is TGTGCCAGCAGCACCAGGACAGGGGACTACAATGAGCAGTTCTTC. The encoded protein is CASSTRTGDYNEQFF.